Shown below are 28 T cell receptor beta chains from a single sample sequenced in a study of shared clonotypes between healthy human individuals. CD8 cells classed as naive were CD45RO-negative and positively selected for CCR7, excluding terminally differentiated effector memory CD45RA+ cells. The method was immunoSEQ multiplex PCR; TCRdb's version includes in-frame clones alone and lacks a portion of them. The top ten clones hold around 1.7% of a sample with about 2.2 million clones, about 92% of them seen once. Sequencing used naive CD8+ T cells from PBMCs. The receptors stem from a man between 18 and 29 years old in good health. Some clones in this sample may be carry-over from other donors' samples.

The V and J genes are TRBV19 and TRBJ1-2; 9 positions match TRBD1. V shed 10 bases and J 4 bases; nucleotides not matched to a gene: 7. The germline CDR1 and CDR2 sequences are LNHDA and SQIVND (reference sequence). This CDR3 is built from 13 residues. This CDR3 reads CATTGGWGYGYTF. CDR3 coding DNA: TGTGCCACTACAGGGGGCTGGGGCTATGGCTACACCTTC.

This chain connects TRBV2 to TRBJ2-7; D possibly matches TRBD1 or TRBD2 (5 bases each). CDR3 length: 16 amino acids. The V end lost 2 bases, the J end lost 4 bases, and 18 bases lay between the germline ends. Germline V gives CDR1 SNHLY, CDR2 FYNNEI. The CDR3 bases are TGTGCCAGCAGTGAAAGAGGGGCCCTTGAGGAGTACGAGCAGTACTTC. This gives the protein CASSERGALEEYEQYF.

The chain has TRBV5-1 and TRBJ1-1; D perhaps matches TRBD1 (5 bases). This CDR3 comprises 14 residues. The ends were cut back, 7 bases at V and 8 bases at J, with 21 bases in the middle. The germline V gene encodes CDR1 SGHRS and CDR2 YFSETQ. The CDR3 nucleotides read TGCGCCAGCTCAAACCTCAGGGTGGGAGTAGAAGCTTTCTTT. The encoded protein is CASSNLRVGVEAFF.

The chain links TRBV6-1 to TRBJ2-1; 7 bases map to TRBD1. Germline V gives CDR1 MNHNS, CDR2 SASEGT. CDR3 size: 14 residues. The junction had 5 bases not matched to a gene; V was cut back by 8 bases and J by 1 base. The CDR3 coding sequence is TGTGCCAGCGGACAGACAGGGTCCTACAATGAGCAGTTCTTC. Protein: CASGQTGSYNEQFF.

The V and J genes are TRBV11-3 and TRBJ2-5; no reliable D call. This CDR3 spans 10 amino acids. The V and J ends lost 0 bases and 9 bases respectively, with 2 bases between them. CDR1 SGHNT and CDR2 YENEEA come from the germline V gene. The CDR3 DNA reads as TGTGCCAGCAGCTTAGATCCCCAGTACTTC. Residues: CASSLDPQYF.

The rearrangement links TRBV18 to TRBJ1-2; D is possibly TRBD1 (5 bases). V was shortened by 4 bases and J by 3 bases, with 15 bases between the two germline ends. Germline lookup yields CDR1 KGHSH and CDR2 LQKENI. This CDR3 has 15 residues. As DNA, the CDR3 is TGTGCCAGCTCACTAGATCAGGGATTTCACTATGGCTACACCTTC. Translated: CASSLDQGFHYGYTF.

The rearrangement uses TRBV5-1 and TRBJ2-5; D may correspond to TRBD1 or TRBD2 (5 bases each). Trimming removed 5 bases from V and 3 bases from J, with 17 bases in between. The CDR3 is 15 residues long. Germline V gives CDR1 SGHRS, CDR2 YFSETQ. Here the CDR3 reads CASRTQGTREETQYF. The CDR3 coding sequence is TGCGCCAGCAGAACCCAAGGGACCAGGGAAGAGACCCAGTACTTC.

The V call is TRBV16, the J call TRBJ1-2; 7 bases are a match to TRBD1. J lost 5 bases, V lost 0 bases, and 0 bases had no gene match. Germline V CDR1 and CDR2: KGHSY, FQNENV. The CDR3 is 13 amino acids. CDR3: CASSQSQGYGYTF. Here the CDR3 DNA reads TGTGCCAGCAGCCAATCACAGGGGTATGGCTACACCTTC.

Concerning this clone itself: This same CDR3 is encoded by further DNA sequences in the sample. J is TRBJ2-7 and V is TRBV20-1; TRBD1 agrees at 7 bases. The CDR3 is 11 residues long. V lost 5 bases and J lost 6; bases outside the gene matches: 4. Per germline, CDR1 DFQATT and CDR2 SNEGSKA (reference sequence). The CDR3, as DNA: TGCAGTGCTCGACAGGGACCCGAGCAGTACTTC. This sequence encodes CSARQGPEQYF.

This clone was picked up one time. The gene calls are TRBV6-1 and TRBJ2-1, with 8 bases that match TRBD1. The CDR3 totals 14 residues. Germline loops: CDR1 MNHNS, CDR2 SASEGT. V lost 8 bases, J lost 7 bases, and 10 bases stayed unmatched. The CDR3 loop reads CASQDRAFFNEQFF. In DNA form, the CDR3 reads TGTGCCAGCCAGGACAGGGCCTTTTTTAATGAGCAGTTCTTC.

This clone was picked up one time. The rearrangement links TRBV7-9 to TRBJ1-4, with 12 bases matching TRBD1. The CDR3 length is 17 residues. After removal of 1 base from V and 4 bases from J, the junction contained 4 bases not matched to a gene. CDR1 is SEHNR and CDR2 is FQNEAQ in the germline V gene (reference sequence). CDR3 in DNA: TGTGCCAGCAGCTTAGAACGGGACAGGGGGCGTAATGAAAAACTGTTTTTT. Translating it yields CASSLERDRGRNEKLFF.

This rearrangement joins TRBV19 to TRBJ1-2, with TRBD1 matching 7 bases. Germline V lookup: CDR1 LNHDA, CDR2 SQIVND (reference sequence). V lost 2 bases, J lost 4 bases, and 7 bases stayed unmatched. The CDR3 has 15 residues. The CDR3 sequence: CASSISGQFLYGYTF. The CDR3 nucleotides read TGTGCCAGTAGTATATCGGGACAGTTCCTCTATGGCTACACCTTC.

The chain is built from TRBV5-1 and TRBJ2-1; no definite D call. CDR1 is SGHRS, CDR2 YFSETQ, per germline. V lost 1 base, J lost 7 bases, and 6 bases lay in between. There are 12 residues in the CDR3. The CDR3, as DNA: TGCGCCAGCAGCTTGTCCCAGAATGAGCAGTTCTTC. Protein sequence: CASSLSQNEQFF.

The gene calls are TRBV5-6 and TRBJ2-7; D not certain. V lost 4 bases, J lost 2 bases, and 10 bases lay in between. The CDR3 spans 13 residues. Germline V CDR1 and CDR2: SGHDT, YYEEEE. As DNA, the CDR3 is TGTGCCAGCAGCGAGGACGAGACCTACGAGCAGTACTTC. Amino acids: CASSEDETYEQYF.

The J gene is TRBJ2-2, the V gene TRBV4-3; a possible D gene is TRBD2 (5 bases). Between the trimmed V and J ends, which lost 0 bases and 0 bases, there was a span of 8 bases. This CDR3 region has 16 residues. Per the germline V gene, CDR1 is LGHNA and CDR2 is YSLEER. The CDR3, as DNA: TGCGCCAGCAGCCAAGAATTCGGGACGAACACCGGGGAGCTGTTTTTT. Translating gives CASSQEFGTNTGELFF.

The chain couples TRBV5-7 to TRBJ1-1; 9 nucleotides line up with TRBD1. TRBV5-7 is an ORF; its function is uncertain. This CDR3 is 14 amino acids long. V lost 6 bases to trimming and J lost 0 bases; unmatched junction nucleotides: 3. The CDR3 reads CASNNRGLNTEAFF. The CDR3 DNA follows: TGTGCCAGCAACAACAGGGGGCTGAACACTGAAGCTTTCTTT.

The V gene is TRBV7-8, the J gene TRBJ1-1; D uncertain. Per germline, CDR1 SGHVS and CDR2 FQNEAQ. The CDR3 sequence is 14 residues long. Trimming took 3 bases from V and 6 from J, leaving 14 bases between them. The CDR3, as DNA: TGTGCCAGCAGCTTCGGTTCTAGGACCTCTGAAGCTTTCTTT. Protein: CASSFGSRTSEAFF.

The chain joins TRBV5-8 to TRBJ1-5; D is unresolved. Trimming shortened V by 1 base and J by 0 bases, and 17 bases separated the two germline ends. The germline V gene encodes CDR1 SGHTS and CDR2 YDEGEE. CDR3 length: 18 residues. The CDR3 bases are TGTGCCAGCAGCTTGCATTTAGGTGGAGAATATAGCAATCAGCCCCAGCATTTT. Amino acids: CASSLHLGGEYSNQPQHF.

The rearrangement links TRBV10-2 to TRBJ1-2; 7 bases align to TRBD1. J gave up 8 bases and V 0 bases, and 6 bases lay outside the gene matches. The CDR3 extends over 14 amino acids. Germline CDR1 WSHSY, CDR2 SAAADI. The CDR3, as DNA: TGCGCCAGCAGTGAGTCCGGCAGGGGGATCGGCTACACCTTC. It specifies CASSESGRGIGYTF.

The V and J genes are TRBV2 and TRBJ2-2; 10 nucleotides agree with TRBD2. With V trimmed by 2 bases and J by 4 bases, 4 bases remained unmatched. Per germline, CDR1 SNHLY and CDR2 FYNNEI. The CDR3 has 16 amino acids. CDR3 amino acids: CASSERLAGVTGELFF. For the CDR3, the DNA is TGTGCCAGCAGTGAAAGGCTAGCGGGAGTCACCGGGGAGCTGTTTTTT. The full variable domain, in which reference TRBV2 and TRBJ2-2 provide the parts outside the CDR3, is EPEVTQTPSHQVTQMGQEVILRCVPISNHLYFYWYRQILGQKVEFLVSFYNNEISEKSEIFDDQFSVERPDGSNFTLKIRSTKLEDSAMYFCASSERLAGVTGELFFGEGSRLTVL.

V usage is TRBV5-1 and J usage is TRBJ2-7; D is uncertain. CDR3 length equals 15 residues. Germline V gives CDR1 SGHRS, CDR2 YFSETQ. Trimming took off 0 bases at V and 12 bases at J, with 22 bases between the two ends. CDR3 sequence (DNA): TGCGCCAGCAGCTTGGCCGTCGACGGATCCTACGAGTGGTACTTC. Amino acids: CASSLAVDGSYEWYF.

This chain uses TRBV28 with TRBJ2-7, with D perhaps matching TRBD2 (7 bases). The germline V gene encodes CDR1 MDHEN and CDR2 SYDVKM. V lost 4 bases and J lost 0, with 13 bases in between. The CDR3 extends over 15 amino acids. This CDR3 reads CASSSRGAPSYEQYF. The CDR3 DNA follows: TGTGCCAGCAGTTCCCGGGGGGCCCCCTCCTACGAGCAGTACTTC.

This chain uses TRBV27 with TRBJ2-1; TRBD1 aligns across 9 bases. The CDR3 consists of 14 residues. V dropped 4 bases and J dropped 7; count of bases not matched to a gene: 5. Germline CDR1 is MNHEY and CDR2 is SMNVEV (reference sequence). This CDR3 reads CASSSVTGGNEQFF. The CDR3 DNA sequence: TGTGCCAGCAGTTCCGTGACAGGGGGGAATGAGCAGTTCTTC.

This chain uses TRBV30 with TRBJ2-5, with D perhaps TRBD1 (5 bases). Per germline, CDR1 GTSNPN and CDR2 SVGIG (reference sequence). Trimming took off 0 bases at V and 2 bases at J, with 13 bases between the two ends. The CDR3 contains 15 residues. The CDR3 DNA is TGTGCCTGGAGTGTACTGGTGACAGTGCAAGAGACCCAGTACTTC. This translates into CAWSVLVTVQETQYF.

This clone was seen only a few times. Other DNA sequences in the sample encode the same CDR3. V gene TRBV9 combines with J gene TRBJ2-7; D is uncertain. The CDR3 length is 13 residues. The germline V gene has CDR1 SGDLS and CDR2 YYNGEE. The V and J ends lost 2 bases and 2 bases respectively, with 8 bases between them. The CDR3, as DNA: TGTGCCAGCAGCGTGGGCCTAGCCTACGAGCAGTACTTC. This encodes CASSVGLAYEQYF.

J is TRBJ2-1 and V is TRBV2; TRBD1 or TRBD2 may be the D gene (5 bases each). Per the germline V gene, CDR1 is SNHLY and CDR2 is FYNNEI. CDR3 length: 11 residues. The V and J ends lost 8 bases and 10 bases respectively, with 12 bases between them. CDR3 DNA sequence: TGTGCCAGCGGACCCGGGGCCGAGCAGTTCTTC. Its translation: CASGPGAEQFF. Full variable domain (remainder filled in from reference TRBV2 and TRBJ2-1): EPEVTQTPSHQVTQMGQEVILRCVPISNHLYFYWYRQILGQKVEFLVSFYNNEISEKSEIFDDQFSVERPDGSNFTLKIRSTKLEDSAMYFCASGPGAEQFFGPGTRLTVL.

The CDR3 region has the DNA TGTGCCAGCAGCCCACCGGGACTAGCGGGAGTATACGAGCAGTACTTC. Its protein is CASSPPGLAGVYEQYF. J is TRBJ2-7 and V is TRBV9, with TRBD2 identical over 14 bases. Germline trimming cut 4 bases from V and 4 bases from J; bases unmatched to any gene: 7. In germline, CDR1 is SGDLS, CDR2 YYNGEE. This CDR3 is built from 16 residues.

The V gene is TRBV7-2, the J gene TRBJ2-5, with D possibly TRBD2 on 5 matching bases. Trimming took off 0 bases at V and 1 base at J, with 21 bases between the two ends. The germline V gene encodes CDR1 SGHTA and CDR2 FQGNSA. This CDR3 contains 19 residues. The CDR3, as DNA: TGTGCCAGCAGCTTAGCCCGTGGGAGCCGGGTCCCTTCCCAAGAGACCCAGTACTTC. It encodes CASSLARGSRVPSQETQYF. Filled out from reference TRBV7-2 and TRBJ2-5, the complete variable domain reads GAGVSQSPSNKVTEKGKDVELRCDPISGHTALYWYRQSLGQGLEFLIYFQGNSAPDKSGLPSDRFSAERTGGSVSTLTIQRTQQEDSAVYLCASSLARGSRVPSQETQYFGPGTRLLVL.